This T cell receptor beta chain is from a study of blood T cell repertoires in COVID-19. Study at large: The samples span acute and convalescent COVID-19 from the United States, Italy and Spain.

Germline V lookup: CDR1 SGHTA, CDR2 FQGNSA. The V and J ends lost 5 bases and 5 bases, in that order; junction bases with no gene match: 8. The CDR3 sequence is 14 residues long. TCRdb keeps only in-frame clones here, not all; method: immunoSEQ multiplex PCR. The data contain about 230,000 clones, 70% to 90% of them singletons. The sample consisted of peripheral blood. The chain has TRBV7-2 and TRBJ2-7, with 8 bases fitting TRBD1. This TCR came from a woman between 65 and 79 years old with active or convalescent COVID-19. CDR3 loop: CASSTGQGSHEQYF. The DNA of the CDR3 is TGTGCCAGCAGCACCGGACAGGGTAGCCACGAGCAGTACTTC.